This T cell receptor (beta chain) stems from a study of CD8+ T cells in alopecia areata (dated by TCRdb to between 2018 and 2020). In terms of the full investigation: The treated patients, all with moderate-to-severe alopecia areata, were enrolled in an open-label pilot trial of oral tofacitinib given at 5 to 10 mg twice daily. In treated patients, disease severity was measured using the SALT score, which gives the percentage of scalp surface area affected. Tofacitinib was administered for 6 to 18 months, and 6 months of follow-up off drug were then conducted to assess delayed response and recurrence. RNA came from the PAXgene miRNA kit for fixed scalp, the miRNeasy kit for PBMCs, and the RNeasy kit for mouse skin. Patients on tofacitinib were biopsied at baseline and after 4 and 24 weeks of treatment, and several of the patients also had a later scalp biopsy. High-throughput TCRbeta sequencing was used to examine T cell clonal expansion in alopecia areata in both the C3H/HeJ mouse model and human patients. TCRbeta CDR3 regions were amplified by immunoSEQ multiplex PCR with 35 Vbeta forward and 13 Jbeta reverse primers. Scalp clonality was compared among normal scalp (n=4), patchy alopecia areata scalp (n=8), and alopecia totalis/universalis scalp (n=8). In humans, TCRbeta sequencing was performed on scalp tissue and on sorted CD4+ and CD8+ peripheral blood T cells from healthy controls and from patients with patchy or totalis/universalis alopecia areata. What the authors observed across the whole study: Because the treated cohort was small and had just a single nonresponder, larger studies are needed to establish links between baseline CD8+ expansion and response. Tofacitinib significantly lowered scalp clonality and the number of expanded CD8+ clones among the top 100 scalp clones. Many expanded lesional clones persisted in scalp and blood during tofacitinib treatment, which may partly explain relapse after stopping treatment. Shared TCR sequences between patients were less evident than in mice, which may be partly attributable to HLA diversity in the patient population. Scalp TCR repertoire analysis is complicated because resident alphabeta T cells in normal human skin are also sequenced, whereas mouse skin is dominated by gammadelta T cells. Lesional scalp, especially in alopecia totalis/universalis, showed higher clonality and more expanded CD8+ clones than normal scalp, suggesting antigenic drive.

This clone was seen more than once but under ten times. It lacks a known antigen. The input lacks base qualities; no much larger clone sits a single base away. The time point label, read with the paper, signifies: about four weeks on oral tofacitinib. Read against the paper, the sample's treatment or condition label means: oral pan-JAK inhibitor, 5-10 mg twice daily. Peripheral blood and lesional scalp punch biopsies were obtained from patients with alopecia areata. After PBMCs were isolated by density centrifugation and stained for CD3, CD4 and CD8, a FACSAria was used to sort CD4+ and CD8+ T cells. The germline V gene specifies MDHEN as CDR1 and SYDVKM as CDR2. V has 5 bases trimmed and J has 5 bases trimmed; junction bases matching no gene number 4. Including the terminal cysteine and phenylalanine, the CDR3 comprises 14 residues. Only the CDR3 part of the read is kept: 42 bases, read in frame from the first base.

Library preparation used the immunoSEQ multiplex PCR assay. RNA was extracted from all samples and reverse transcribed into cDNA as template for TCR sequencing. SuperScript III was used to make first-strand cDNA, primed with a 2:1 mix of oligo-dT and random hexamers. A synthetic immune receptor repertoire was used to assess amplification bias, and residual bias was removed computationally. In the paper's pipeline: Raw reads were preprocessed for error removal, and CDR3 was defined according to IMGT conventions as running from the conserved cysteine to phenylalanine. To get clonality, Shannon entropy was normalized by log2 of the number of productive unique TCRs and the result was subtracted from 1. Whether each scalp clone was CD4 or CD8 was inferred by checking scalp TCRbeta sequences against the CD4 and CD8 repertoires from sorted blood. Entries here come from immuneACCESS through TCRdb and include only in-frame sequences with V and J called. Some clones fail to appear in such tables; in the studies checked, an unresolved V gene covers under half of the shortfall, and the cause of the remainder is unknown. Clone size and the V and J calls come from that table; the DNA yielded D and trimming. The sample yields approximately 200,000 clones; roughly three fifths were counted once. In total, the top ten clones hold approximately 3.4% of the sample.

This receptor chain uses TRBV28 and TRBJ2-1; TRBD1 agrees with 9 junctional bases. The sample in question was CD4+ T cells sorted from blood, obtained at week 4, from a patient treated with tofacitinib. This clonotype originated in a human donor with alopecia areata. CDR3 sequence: CASSPRTGDNEQFF. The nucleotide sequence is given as TGTGCCAGCAGTCCCCGGACAGGGGACAATGAGCAGTTCTTC.